The subject of this entry is one TCR beta chain. What this receptor recognizes is not known. No base-level quality is on record; no much larger clone is a single base apart. The germline V gene gives CDR1 as MDHEN and CDR2 as SYDVKM. Relative to germline, V is 5 bases shorter and J is 4 bases shorter, with 5 bases between their ends. The CDR3, from cysteine to phenylalanine, totals 11 residues. The CDR3 DNA has 33 bases and is translated from base 1. These data are taken from a study of control samples from healthy donors and cancer patients (TCRdb year 2020). The library was produced with the immunoSEQ multiplex PCR assay. TCRdb stores this immuneACCESS table with in-frame sequences only. Part of the clones is absent; in the studies checked, under half of the shortfall reflects unresolved V genes, and no reason is known for the rest. This sample comprises about 150,000 clones, 80% to 95% of them detected only once. Together, the top ten hold around 5.4% of the sample.

The sequence was obtained from a man aged 18 to 35 in good health. The chain was built from TRBV28 and TRBJ2-5, with the D gene call left open. What was sequenced was blood. The CDR3 here reads CASSRAETQYF. In nucleotide form, the sequence is TGTGCCAGCAGTCGAGCAGAGACCCAGTACTTC.